The 10 T cell receptor beta chains presented below share a single source sample, sequenced in a study of blood T cell repertoires in COVID-19. Profiled with immunoSEQ multiplex PCR; TCRdb holds only in-frame clones, not every one. The sample consists of 650,000 to 800,000 clones, approximately 90% of them appearing once. Specimen: peripheral blood. These receptors came from a woman aged 18-30 years with acute or convalescent COVID-19.

The chain employs TRBV21-1 and TRBJ2-7; TRBD2 is taken as the D call from the table, unchecked against the DNA. TRBV21-1 is a listed pseudogene. CDR3 size: 12 residues. In DNA form, the CDR3 reads TGTGCCAGCAGCGTACGGGGCTACGAGCAGTACTTC. Translation: CASSVRGYEQYF.

This clone appeared once. The CDR3 loop reads CASSQLRGIYTEAFF. CDR3 nucleotide sequence: TGCGCCAGCAGCCAACTCCGAGGAATTTACACTGAAGCTTTCTTT. V and J are TRBV4-1 and TRBJ1-1; D call uncertain. The CDR3 length is 15 residues. Germline CDR1 MGHRA, CDR2 YSYEKL. Between the trimmed V and J ends, which lost 2 bases and 3 bases, there was a span of 13 bases.

This clone was found once. J is TRBJ2-1 and V is TRBV4-3, with 8 bases identical to TRBD2. The CDR3 is 15 amino acids. Germline values: CDR1 LGHNA, CDR2 YSLEER. The J segment lost 7 bases and the V segment lost 4 bases, leaving 9 bases of the junction unmatched. The CDR3 DNA is TGCGCCAGCAGCCCCGGGGGGGCAAGGGCAAATGAGCAGTTCTTC. Encoded protein: CASSPGGARANEQFF.

The chain joins TRBV7-9 to TRBJ2-1; 7 positions match TRBD2. After removal of 11 bases from V and 3 bases from J, the junction contained 19 bases not matched to a gene. The CDR3 is 17 amino acids. Germline CDR1 is SEHNR and CDR2 is FQNEAQ (reference sequence). In DNA form, the CDR3 reads TGTGCCCTCAGGCGGGAGTCGAGACAACACCTCTACAATGAGCAGTTCTTC. It translates to CALRRESRQHLYNEQFF.

This clone was counted only a few times. This chain links TRBV29-1 with TRBJ1-2, with TRBD1 matching 9 bases. This CDR3 spans 13 amino acids. V lost 6 bases, J lost 6 bases, and 8 bases stayed unmatched. Germline V gene data show CDR1 as SQVTM and CDR2 as ANQGSEA. As DNA, the CDR3 is TGCAGCGTGGGGAGACAGGGGGTTCATGGCTACACCTTC. Encoded protein: CSVGRQGVHGYTF. Full variable domain (missing parts from reference TRBV29-1 and TRBJ1-2): SAVISQKPSRDICQRGTSLTIQCQVDSQVTMMFWYRQQPGQSLTLIATANQGSEATYESGFVIDKFPISRPNLTFSTLTVSNMSPEDSSIYLCSVGRQGVHGYTFGSGTRLTVV.

The V call is TRBV19, the J call TRBJ1-2, with 8 bases identical to TRBD1. The CDR3 contains 13 residues. V lost 10 bases, J lost 4 bases, and 8 bases stayed unmatched. CDR1 is LNHDA, CDR2 SQIVND, per germline (reference sequence). The CDR3 here is CATATGGSYGYTF. CDR3 nucleotides: TGTGCCACCGCAACAGGGGGTAGCTATGGCTACACCTTC.

The chain links TRBV18 to TRBJ2-7, with TRBD1 matching over 11 bases. Germline V CDR1 and CDR2: KGHSH, LQKENI. V gave up 5 bases and J gave up 3 bases; unmatched junction bases: 3. CDR3 size: 14 residues. CDR3 in DNA: TGTGCCAGCTCAAGGGGACAGGGGGACTACGAGCAGTACTTC. Its translation is CASSRGQGDYEQYF. Full variable domain (rest looked up from reference TRBV18 and TRBJ2-7): NAGVMQNPRHLVRRRGQEARLRCSPMKGHSHVYWYRQLPEEGLKFMVYLQKENIIDESGMPKERFSAEFPKEGPSILRIQQVVRGDSAAYFCASSRGQGDYEQYFGPGTRLTVT.

The V gene is TRBV10-3, the J gene TRBJ1-2; possible D gene TRBD1, 6 bases. The V and J ends lost 6 bases and 2 bases respectively, with 16 bases between them. The germline CDR1 and CDR2 sequences are ENHRY and SYGVKD. The CDR3 loop spans 15 amino acids. Written as DNA, the CDR3 is TGTGCCATCAGCCAGCAGGGGAGTACGAACTATGGCTACACCTTC. This codes for CAISQQGSTNYGYTF.

The rearrangement uses TRBV29-1 and TRBJ1-3; D uncertain. Trimming stripped 5 bases from V and 0 bases from J, with 5 bases between. Germline assignment: CDR1 SQVTM and CDR2 ANQGSEA. CDR3 size: 12 residues. The CDR3 spells CSVHTSGNTIYF. For the CDR3, the DNA is TGCAGCGTTCACACCTCTGGAAACACCATATATTTT.

The chain carries TRBV24-1 and TRBJ1-1; D not certain. Trimming cost V 4 bases and J 7 bases, with 9 bases left between them. Per germline, CDR1 KGHDR and CDR2 SFDVKD. This CDR3 spans 12 amino acids. CDR3 in DNA: TGTGCCACCAGTGAAATGAGACTTGAAGCTTTCTTT. Translation: CATSEMRLEAFF.